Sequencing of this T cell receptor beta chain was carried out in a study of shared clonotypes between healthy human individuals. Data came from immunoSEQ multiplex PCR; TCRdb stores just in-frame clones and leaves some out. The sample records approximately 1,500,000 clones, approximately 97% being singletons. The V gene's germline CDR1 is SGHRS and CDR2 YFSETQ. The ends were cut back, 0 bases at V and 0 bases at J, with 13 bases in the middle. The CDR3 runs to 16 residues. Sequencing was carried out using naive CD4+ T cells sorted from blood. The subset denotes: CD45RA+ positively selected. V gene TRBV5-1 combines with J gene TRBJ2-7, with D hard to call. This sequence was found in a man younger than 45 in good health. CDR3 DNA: TGCGCCAGCAGCTTGGGACCCCCGACTCTCTCCTACGAGCAGTACTTC. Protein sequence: CASSLGPPTLSYEQYF.